The clone carrying this T cell receptor (beta chain) was seen a few times. Its antigen remains unidentified. This sample was taken from a study of T-cell memory formation after mild COVID-19. Study-wide points: Pre-infection memory showed some responding clones, and this suggested that cross-reactive memory joined. From day 15 to 85, contracting clones were balanced between CD4 and CD8, whereas later expanders leaned toward CD4+.

There are 13 residues in the CDR3. Looked up from germline, CDR1 is DFQATT and CDR2 is SNEGSKA (reference sequence). V lost 3 bases to trimming and J lost 1 base, with 8 bases between them. Constant-segment primers served in 5'RACE that generated TCR alpha and TCR beta cDNA libraries bearing sample barcodes and UMIs. TCRdb ran MiXCR on the 5' RACE reads and lists one entry per CDR3 protein. This sample has about 350,000 distinct CDR3 sequences, with less than 25% found just once. V gene TRBV20-1 combines with J gene TRBJ2-3; no definite D call. The sequenced sample consisted of PBMCs or a T cell subset sorted from them (not recorded which). The origin of this receptor is a man aged 18 to 29 who had mild COVID-19 (a few samples of this study predate the infection). Cell type and time point are not known. CDR3 in DNA: TGCAGTGCTAGGGTAGGAGGCACAGATACGCAGTATTTT. This translates into CSARVGGTDTQYF.